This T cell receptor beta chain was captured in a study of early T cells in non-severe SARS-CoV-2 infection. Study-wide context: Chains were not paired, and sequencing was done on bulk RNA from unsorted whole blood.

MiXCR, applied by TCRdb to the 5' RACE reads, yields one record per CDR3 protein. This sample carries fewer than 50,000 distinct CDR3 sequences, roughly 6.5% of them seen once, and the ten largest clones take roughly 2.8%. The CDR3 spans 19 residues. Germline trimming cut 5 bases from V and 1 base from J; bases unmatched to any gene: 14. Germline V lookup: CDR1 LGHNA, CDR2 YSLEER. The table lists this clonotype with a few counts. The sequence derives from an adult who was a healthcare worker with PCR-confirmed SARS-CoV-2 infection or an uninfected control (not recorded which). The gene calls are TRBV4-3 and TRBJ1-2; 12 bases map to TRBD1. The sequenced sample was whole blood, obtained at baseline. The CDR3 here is CASSSSPGTGGAGNYGYTF. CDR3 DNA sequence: TGCGCCAGCAGCTCCTCACCCGGGACAGGGGGCGCGGGTAACTATGGCTACACCTTC.